This TCR beta chain was captured in a study of blood T cell dynamics during melanoma immunotherapy. Assay used: immunoSEQ multiplex PCR; TCRdb lists only in-frame clones, some missing. This table holds 10,000 to 15,000 clones, approximately 87% found once. Time point described: week 3, after first cycle of checkpoint inhibitor. The CDR3 spans 19 residues. The germline gives CDR1 SGHAT, CDR2 FQNNGV. The J segment lost 4 bases and the V segment lost 2 bases, leaving 11 bases of the junction unmatched. Sequencing was performed on blood, taken from a patient treated with checkpoint blockade. This receptor was taken from a human donor with melanoma. The chain links TRBV11-2 to TRBJ2-1; 13 bases map to TRBD2. CDR3 residues: CASSLLSTSGGARYNEQFF. For the CDR3, the DNA is TGTGCCAGCAGCTTACTTTCCACTAGCGGGGGGGCCCGATACAATGAGCAGTTCTTC.